These 29 T cell receptor beta chains were sequenced from one sample in a study of blood T cell repertoires in COVID-19 (dated by TCRdb to the early 2020s). Library preparation used the immunoSEQ multiplex PCR assay. TCRdb took this table from immuneACCESS and kept in-frame rearrangements with V and J called. Such tables lack part of the clones; where checked against another copy, unresolved V genes explain under half of the gap, and the rest is unexplained. This sample gives a few hundred thousand clones in total; around 85% of them show up just once. Clones ranked in the top ten supply around 20% of the sample. Specimen: PBMCs or T cells enriched from blood (not recorded which). Every receptor here comes from a man in his forties who had recovered from COVID-19.

This rearrangement joins TRBV18 to TRBJ1-2; D is unclear. Germline V CDR1 and CDR2: KGHSH, LQKENI. Deletions cut 3 bases from V and 8 bases from J, with 13 bases between. CDR3 length: 13 residues. CDR3 nucleotides: TGTGCCAGCTCACCGTCGGATTCTAGAGGCTACACCTTC. Amino acid sequence: CASSPSDSRGYTF.

The J gene is TRBJ2-7, the V gene TRBV18; the D gene is possibly TRBD1 (5 bases). The CDR3 loop spans 12 amino acids. The V gene's germline CDR1 is KGHSH and CDR2 LQKENI. V gave up 6 bases and J gave up 5 bases, with 11 bases separating them. In DNA form, the CDR3 reads TGTGCCAGCTCGCCTTCAGGGAACGAGCAGTACTTC. Translation: CASSPSGNEQYF.

The chain carries TRBV19 and TRBJ2-2, with 8 bases fitting TRBD1. Germline loops: CDR1 LNHDA, CDR2 SQIVND (reference sequence). V shed 7 bases, J shed 3 bases, and the junction held 16 bases outside the gene matches. CDR3 size: 18 residues. CDR3 in DNA: TGTGCCAGTAAAGACAGGACAGGGCTAATTTCGGACACCGGGGAGCTGTTTTTT. This sequence encodes CASKDRTGLISDTGELFF.

The chain employs TRBV27 and TRBJ2-3; 9 bases line up with TRBD1. Germline assignment: CDR1 MNHEY and CDR2 SMNVEV (reference sequence). The CDR3 is 15 residues long. The V segment lost 3 bases and the J segment 3 bases; nucleotides outside the gene matches: 4. CDR3 DNA sequence: TGTGCCAGCAGTTTCCCGGGACAGGGTACAGATACGCAGTATTTT. Translated, it gives CASSFPGQGTDTQYF.

V gene TRBV6-2 or TRBV6-3 combines with J gene TRBJ2-2; a possible D gene is TRBD2 (6 bases). Between the trimmed V and J ends, which lost 4 bases and 7 bases, there was a span of 13 bases. This CDR3 has 14 residues. Germline-derived CDR1 and CDR2 are MNHEY and SVGEGT. CDR3 coding DNA: TGTGCCAGCAGTTTACTAGCTTTGCACGGGGAGCTGTTTTTT. Its protein is CASSLLALHGELFF.

This clone has just one count. The chain links TRBV9 to TRBJ1-3; D is unclear. Germline V gene lookup returns CDR1 SGDLS and CDR2 YYNGEE. This CDR3 is built from 14 residues. With 4 bases removed from V and 0 bases from J, the gap between germline ends came to 8 bases. CDR3 residues: CASSPGSSGNTIYF. The DNA for the CDR3 is TGTGCCAGCAGCCCGGGAAGCTCTGGAAACACCATATATTTT.

The V gene is TRBV2, the J gene TRBJ2-3; 7 nucleotides line up with TRBD2. The germline gives CDR1 SNHLY, CDR2 FYNNEI. With V trimmed by 6 bases and J by 2 bases, 5 bases remained unmatched. CDR3 length: 14 residues. This chain's CDR3 is CASRSGIHTDTQYF. In DNA, the CDR3 is TGTGCCAGCAGAAGCGGGATCCACACAGATACGCAGTATTTT.

The genes are TRBV2 and TRBJ2-1, with TRBD2 matching over 9 bases. Germline V lookup: CDR1 SNHLY, CDR2 FYNNEI. The CDR3 spans 15 residues. Trimming took 5 bases from V and 5 from J; bases not matched to a gene: 7. For the CDR3, the DNA is TGTGCCAGCAGTCCGCTAGCGGGATCCAACAATGAGCAGTTCTTC. Protein sequence: CASSPLAGSNNEQFF.

The CDR3 sequence is CASSRDRGEQYF. CDR3 coding DNA: TGCGCCAGCAGCCGCGACAGGGGCGAGCAGTACTTC. The chain couples TRBV4-1 to TRBJ2-7, with 8 positions matching TRBD1. The CDR3 runs to 12 residues. With 4 bases clipped from V and 6 bases from J, the junction kept 2 bases outside the gene matches. CDR1 MGHRA and CDR2 YSYEKL come from the germline V gene.

This chain joins TRBV28 and TRBJ2-7, with D maybe TRBD2 (5 bases). This CDR3 contains 14 residues. V lost 6 bases, J lost 6 bases, and 18 bases lay in between. Germline V gene sequence: CDR1 MDHEN, CDR2 SYDVKM. The CDR3 protein is CASRETDGNGEQYF. The CDR3 DNA is TGTGCCAGCAGAGAGACCGACGGGAATGGCGAGCAGTACTTC.

This chain uses TRBV5-1 with TRBJ1-1, with a weak D call TRBD1 (5 bases). This CDR3 region has 14 residues. V dropped 0 bases and J dropped 4 bases, with 10 bases sitting between them. CDR1 is SGHRS, CDR2 YFSETQ, per germline. For the CDR3, the DNA is TGCGCCAGCAGCTTGGCGGGGGTGAGCACTGAAGCTTTCTTT. Its protein is CASSLAGVSTEAFF.

The chain couples TRBV29-1 to TRBJ2-3, with D perhaps TRBD1 (6 bases). CDR1 and CDR2 (germline): SQVTM, ANQGSEA. V lost 3 bases, J lost 1 base, and 11 bases lay in between. This CDR3 is 14 amino acids long. For the CDR3, the DNA is TGCAGCGTTGAGAAGGGGGTGGGCACAGATACGCAGTATTTT. Protein sequence: CSVEKGVGTDTQYF.

The CDR3 region is CASSLSGTHQEEQFF. CDR3 nucleotide sequence: TGTGCCAGCAGCTTAAGCGGGACGCATCAAGAGGAGCAGTTCTTC. V usage is TRBV11-3 and J usage is TRBJ2-1; 7 nucleotides agree with TRBD2. Trimming took 2 bases from V and 10 from J; bases not matched to a gene: 11. Germline CDR1 reads SGHNT; CDR2 reads YENEEA. This CDR3 comprises 15 residues. Full variable domain (remainder filled in from reference TRBV11-3 and TRBJ2-1): EAGVVQSPRYKIIEKKQPVAFWCNPISGHNTLYWYLQNLGQGPELLIRYENEEAVDDSQLPKDRFSAERLKGVDSTLKIQPAELGDSAVYLCASSLSGTHQEEQFFGPGTRLTVL.

The gene calls are TRBV4-1 and TRBJ1-4, with TRBD1 as a possible D gene (5 bases). This CDR3 is built from 15 residues. The V and J ends lost 4 bases and 0 bases respectively, with 9 bases between them. Germline lookup yields CDR1 MGHRA and CDR2 YSYEKL. The chain's CDR3 is CASSPTGSTNEKLFF. DNA of the CDR3: TGCGCCAGCAGCCCCACAGGCTCAACTAATGAAAAACTGTTTTTT.

The rearrangement uses TRBV13 and TRBJ2-5; D may be TRBD2 (6 bases). Trimming took 2 bases from V and 5 from J, leaving 15 bases between them. Germline lookup yields CDR1 PRHDT and CDR2 FYEKMQ (reference sequence). This CDR3 has 15 residues. Written as DNA, the CDR3 is TGTGCCAGCAGCTTATGGGGGTCGGGGGACGAGACCCAGTACTTC. Protein: CASSLWGSGDETQYF.

A few counts support this clone. The V and J genes are TRBV11-2 and TRBJ1-6, with 12 nucleotides matching TRBD1. The germline CDR1 and CDR2 sequences are SGHAT and FQNNGV. This CDR3 spans 16 amino acids. V lost 5 bases and J lost 7; bases outside the gene matches: 6. The CDR3 bases are TGTGCCAGCAGCAGGGACAGGGGGCGACGAAATTCACCCCTCCACTTT. Translating gives CASSRDRGRRNSPLHF.

This clone has a handful of counts. The gene calls are TRBV27 and TRBJ2-7, with TRBD2 identical over 8 bases. Losses at the gene ends were 6 bases for V and 0 bases for J; bases not matched to a gene: 7. This CDR3 spans 15 amino acids. Germline V gene lookup returns CDR1 MNHEY and CDR2 SMNVEV (reference sequence). CDR3 DNA: TGTGCCAGCAGCCCGGGGGGGGTAAGCTCCTACGAGCAGTACTTC. Amino acids: CASSPGGVSSYEQYF.

The chain couples TRBV4-1 to TRBJ1-1; D gene unclear. V lost 0 bases, J lost 4 bases, and 12 bases lay in between. There are 15 residues in the CDR3. CDR1 is MGHRA, CDR2 YSYEKL, per germline. In DNA form, the CDR3 reads TGCGCCAGCAGCCAAGAGAATTTCCCCGGCACTGAAGCTTTCTTT. Its protein is CASSQENFPGTEAFF.

This clone was recorded only once. The chain carries TRBV10-3 and TRBJ2-7; weak D call: TRBD2 (6 bases). This CDR3 has 15 residues. V dropped 9 bases and J dropped 5 bases, with 23 bases sitting between them. CDR1 and CDR2 from the germline V gene are ENHRY and SYGVKD. The CDR3 region is CAITAGTPEAHEQYF. Written as DNA, the CDR3 is TGTGCCATTACGGCGGGAACCCCGGAGGCCCACGAGCAGTACTTC.

J is TRBJ2-2 and V is TRBV5-1; 10 positions agree with TRBD2. V lost 5 bases, J lost 6 bases, and 7 bases stayed unmatched. Germline V gene data show CDR1 as SGHRS and CDR2 as YFSETQ. This CDR3 region has 15 residues. CDR3 sequence (DNA): TGCGCCAGCAGATTCCTAGCGGGAGAGGCCGGGGAGCTGTTTTTT. Its translation: CASRFLAGEAGELFF.

In the case of this clone: Other DNA sequences in this specimen translate into the identical CDR3. CDR3 protein: CASSPDSQETQYF. Here the CDR3 DNA reads TGTGCCAGCAGCCCGGACTCCCAAGAGACCCAGTACTTC. The J gene is TRBJ2-5, the V gene TRBV2; perhaps TRBD2 as D (5 bases). This CDR3 contains 13 residues. Germline-derived CDR1 and CDR2 are SNHLY and FYNNEI. V was cut by 6 bases and J by 1 base, with 9 bases left in between.

The J gene is TRBJ2-3, the V gene TRBV4-1, with 11 bases aligning to TRBD2. Germline CDR1 reads MGHRA; CDR2 reads YSYEKL. The CDR3 is 16 amino acids. The V and J ends lost 6 bases and 4 bases, in that order; junction bases with no gene match: 9. CDR3 amino acids: CASSLPGTSGSDTQYF. CDR3 sequence (DNA): TGCGCCAGCAGTCTTCCCGGGACTAGCGGCTCAGATACGCAGTATTTT.

The rearrangement links TRBV30 to TRBJ1-2, with no clear D. This CDR3 contains 14 residues. CDR1 is GTSNPN, CDR2 SVGIG, per germline (reference sequence). V was shortened by 1 base and J by 0 bases, with 9 bases between the two germline ends. The CDR3 coding sequence is TGTGCCTGGAGTGAACAGATAGCTAACTATGGCTACACCTTC. It encodes CAWSEQIANYGYTF.

The chain is built from TRBV7-9 and TRBJ2-3; 10 bases are a match to TRBD2. The junction had 4 bases not matched to a gene; V was cut back by 3 bases and J by 1 base. CDR3 length: 16 residues. CDR1 is SEHNR, CDR2 FQNEAQ, per germline (reference sequence). CDR3 loop: CASSFYGTSGTDTQYF. The CDR3 coding sequence is TGTGCCAGCAGCTTTTATGGGACTAGCGGCACAGATACGCAGTATTTT. The whole variable domain, filled in from reference TRBV7-9 and TRBJ2-3, reads DTGVSQNPRHKITKRGQNVTFRCDPISEHNRLYWYRQTLGQGPEFLTYFQNEAQLEKSRLLSDRFSAERPKGSFSTLEIQRTEQGDSAMYLCASSFYGTSGTDTQYFGPGTRLTVL.

The J gene is TRBJ2-1, the V gene TRBV4-1, with 9 bases fitting TRBD2. Germline lookup yields CDR1 MGHRA and CDR2 YSYEKL. The CDR3 sequence is 20 residues long. Losses at the gene ends were 3 bases for V and 2 bases for J; bases not matched to a gene: 17. CDR3 in amino acids: CASSQSGWVAGDIPYNEQFF. CDR3 in DNA: TGCGCCAGCAGCCAGTCCGGGTGGGTAGCGGGAGATATCCCCTACAATGAGCAGTTCTTC.

On this clone: The same CDR3 can be traced to other DNA sequences in this sample. This chain uses TRBV9 with TRBJ2-3; 11 nucleotides match TRBD2. Germline CDR1 reads SGDLS; CDR2 reads YYNGEE. V was pared by 3 bases and J by 1 base, with 4 bases of the junction left unmatched. This CDR3 contains 16 residues. The CDR3 spells CASSAGTSGRTDTQYF. The CDR3 DNA reads as TGTGCCAGCAGCGCGGGGACTAGCGGCCGCACAGATACGCAGTATTTT.

The table lists this clone with a count of one. The chain has TRBV7-2 and TRBJ2-4, with 10 nucleotides matching TRBD2. CDR1 is SGHTA, CDR2 FQGNSA, per germline. V gave up 5 bases and J gave up 14 bases; unmatched junction bases: 9. The CDR3 loop spans 13 amino acids. The CDR3 loop reads CASSRSGRGEKYF. DNA for the CDR3: TGTGCCAGCAGCCGGAGCGGGAGGGGGGAAAAGTACTTC. Full variable domain (missing parts from reference TRBV7-2 and TRBJ2-4): GAGVSQSPSNKVTEKGKDVELRCDPISGHTALYWYRQSLGQGLEFLIYFQGNSAPDKSGLPSDRFSAERTGGSVSTLTIQRTQQEDSAVYLCASSRSGRGEKYFGAGTRLSVL.

This clone was counted between two and nine times. The V and J genes are TRBV6-4 and TRBJ1-5; TRBD1 matches at 10 bases. Germline values: CDR1 MRHNA, CDR2 SNTAGT. The trim removed 2 bases at V and 2 bases at J, leaving 0 bases unmatched. This CDR3 has 15 residues. The CDR3 coding sequence is TGTGCCAGCAGTGACGGGACAGGGGGCAATCAGCCCCAGCATTTT. Protein product: CASSDGTGGNQPQHF.

This rearrangement joins TRBV5-1 to TRBJ1-4, with a possible D match to TRBD1 (5 bases). CDR3 length: 15 amino acids. Germline V gene data show CDR1 as SGHRS and CDR2 as YFSETQ. V was trimmed by 4 bases and J by 5 bases, leaving 15 bases between them. DNA of the CDR3: TGCGCCAGCAGCAATTGGGGAGGGGAGAATGAAAAACTGTTTTTT. Protein: CASSNWGGENEKLFF.